These 32 T cell receptor beta chains came from one sample sequenced in a study of blood T cell repertoires in COVID-19. The repertoire was sequenced with immunoSEQ multiplex PCR; TCRdb's copy has only in-frame clones and lacks some. The data show 150,000 to 200,000 clones, with 85% to 90% seen just once and 15% to 20% held by the top ten. Sequences were obtained from peripheral blood. The receptors here all came from a person between 65 and 79 years old with COVID-19, enrolled during active disease.

A single count supports this clone. CDR3 bases: TGTGCCAGCAGCTTATACCCCGGGACTAGGAACAATGAGCAGTTCTTC. This sequence encodes CASSLYPGTRNNEQFF. The V and J genes are TRBV11-3 and TRBJ2-1; 8 bases match TRBD2. Germline values: CDR1 SGHNT, CDR2 YENEEA. The CDR3 contains 16 residues. V was pared by 2 bases and J by 5 bases, with 8 bases of the junction left unmatched.

This clone was found many times. The rearrangement links TRBV7-9 to TRBJ2-1; possible D gene TRBD2, 6 bases. V was pared by 3 bases and J by 2 bases, with 8 bases between. Germline assignment: CDR1 SEHNR and CDR2 FQNEAQ (reference sequence). CDR3 size: 14 residues. DNA of the CDR3: TGTGCCAGCAGCTTCGGGGGACCCTACAATGAGCAGTTCTTC. Amino acid sequence: CASSFGGPYNEQFF.

The chain has TRBV19 and TRBJ1-6; no firm D call. Germline CDR1 reads LNHDA; CDR2 reads SQIVND (reference sequence). V lost 5 bases and J 5 bases, leaving 22 bases between the germline ends. CDR3 length equals 18 residues. CDR3 sequence (DNA): TGTGCCAGTAGTCTCCAGAGACCTACCCAGGTTAATAATTCACCCCTCCACTTT. Translation: CASSLQRPTQVNNSPLHF.

The chain links TRBV27 to TRBJ2-7, with D possibly matching TRBD2 (6 bases). This CDR3 is built from 17 residues. The V end was cut by 6 bases, the J end by 1 base, with 22 bases between. Germline V lookup: CDR1 MNHEY, CDR2 SMNVEV (reference sequence). The CDR3 is CASRRTGRTPLSYEQYF. The CDR3 DNA is TGTGCCAGCAGGAGAACCGGGAGAACACCCCTTTCCTACGAGCAGTACTTC.

This chain links TRBV28 with TRBJ1-1; possible D gene TRBD1, 6 bases. The CDR3 sequence is 16 residues long. Trimming took off 3 bases at V and 1 base at J, with 15 bases between the two ends. The germline CDR1 and CDR2 sequences are MDHEN and SYDVKM. The chain's CDR3 is CASSFPGAYSNTEAFF. CDR3 nucleotide sequence: TGTGCCAGCAGTTTTCCAGGGGCCTATTCGAACACTGAAGCTTTCTTT.

The chain links TRBV24-1 to TRBJ2-1; 9 nucleotides align to TRBD1. The CDR3 is made up of 18 amino acids. The V gene end was trimmed by 4 bases and the J gene end by 8 bases; junction bases not matched to a gene: 17. Germline loops: CDR1 KGHDR, CDR2 SFDVKD. Written as DNA, the CDR3 is TGTGCCACCAGTGAGACAATTTCCGGGACAGGGCGTAGAGATGAGCAGTTCTTC. It is translated as CATSETISGTGRRDEQFF.

V gene TRBV6-5 combines with J gene TRBJ2-2, with D maybe TRBD1 (6 bases). The CDR3 is 14 amino acids. Germline lookup yields CDR1 MNHEY and CDR2 SVGAGI. V was trimmed by 6 bases and J by 1 base, leaving 9 bases between them. CDR3 amino acids: CASRTGQNTGELFF. The CDR3 DNA reads TGTGCCAGCAGAACGGGACAGAACACCGGGGAGCTGTTTTTT.

This clone was counted a single time. The gene calls are TRBV11-1 and TRBJ2-2; 15 nucleotides agree with TRBD2. The V and J ends lost 6 bases and 5 bases, in that order; junction bases with no gene match: 1. The CDR3 totals 15 residues. Germline V CDR1 and CDR2: SGHAT, FQDESV (reference sequence). CDR3 residues: CASSGLAGGTGELFF. DNA for the CDR3: TGTGCCAGCAGTGGACTAGCGGGAGGGACCGGGGAGCTGTTTTTT. Full variable domain (outside the CDR3, taken from reference TRBV11-1 and TRBJ2-2): EAEVAQSPRYKITEKSQAVAFWCDPISGHATLYWYRQILGQGPELLVQFQDESVVDDSQLPKDRFSAERLKGVDSTLKIQPAELGDSAMYLCASSGLAGGTGELFFGEGSRLTVL.

The rearrangement links TRBV5-4 to TRBJ2-2, with 12 bases identical to TRBD2. CDR3 length equals 17 residues. The V gene's germline CDR1 is SGHNT and CDR2 YYREEE (reference sequence). After removal of 2 bases from V and 0 bases from J, the junction contained 2 bases not matched to a gene. The CDR3 here is CASSFGLAGSNTGELFF. The CDR3, as DNA: TGTGCCAGCAGCTTCGGACTAGCGGGATCGAACACCGGGGAGCTGTTTTTT.

The chain carries TRBV4-1 and TRBJ1-5, with TRBD1 matching over 8 bases. Germline assignment: CDR1 MGHRA and CDR2 YSYEKL. The CDR3 is 15 amino acids. Trimming at V came to 4 bases and at J to 4 bases, leaving 6 bases not matched to a gene. The CDR3 loop reads CASSLIGTGNQPQHF. The CDR3, as DNA: TGCGCCAGCAGCCTTATAGGGACAGGTAATCAGCCCCAGCATTTT.

The chain is built from TRBV5-1 and TRBJ2-2; D perhaps matches TRBD1 (6 bases). V lost 4 bases, J lost 2 bases, and 12 bases lay in between. Looked up from germline, CDR1 is SGHRS and CDR2 is YFSETQ. The CDR3 spans 15 residues. The CDR3 sequence: CASSLGAPNTGELFF. The CDR3 DNA reads as TGCGCCAGCAGCCTGGGGGCCCCCAACACCGGGGAGCTGTTTTTT.

The chain couples TRBV6-5 to TRBJ2-1; 11 nucleotides line up with TRBD2. Germline trimming cut 7 bases from V and 5 bases from J; bases unmatched to any gene: 4. CDR1 MNHEY and CDR2 SVGAGI come from the germline V gene. The CDR3 is 14 amino acids. CDR3 region: CASIGTSGNNEQFF. Here the CDR3 DNA reads TGTGCCAGCATTGGGACTAGCGGAAACAATGAGCAGTTCTTC.

There are a few counts of this clone. The rearrangement uses TRBV2 and TRBJ1-2, with D possibly matching TRBD1 (5 bases). V lost 5 bases and J lost 5, with 12 bases in between. Germline V gene lookup returns CDR1 SNHLY and CDR2 FYNNEI. The CDR3 extends over 13 amino acids. This CDR3 reads CASSPGLQYGYTF. The DNA for the CDR3 is TGTGCCAGCAGTCCGGGACTCCAGTATGGCTACACCTTC.

The chain joins TRBV5-1 to TRBJ2-5; TRBD2 agrees at 11 bases. The CDR3 sequence is 16 residues long. Unmatched junction bases numbered 5, after V lost 4 bases and J lost 0 bases. Germline V gives CDR1 SGHRS, CDR2 YFSETQ. CDR3 residues: CASSEGTSGNQETQYF. CDR3 DNA sequence: TGCGCCAGCAGCGAAGGGACTAGCGGTAACCAAGAGACCCAGTACTTC.

This chain's CDR3 is CASRIGENTEAFF. As DNA, the CDR3 is TGTGCCAGCAGGATCGGTGAGAACACTGAAGCTTTCTTT. The gene calls are TRBV6-4 and TRBJ1-1; unclear D gene. The CDR3 is 13 residues long. Germline loops: CDR1 MRHNA, CDR2 SNTAGT. Trimming stripped 6 bases from V and 1 base from J, with 9 bases between.

The V gene is TRBV7-3, the J gene TRBJ2-1, with 7 bases identical to TRBD2. Germline V gene data show CDR1 as SGHTA and CDR2 as FQGTGA. V was pared by 4 bases and J by 5 bases, with 5 bases of the junction left unmatched. This CDR3 region has 14 residues. The CDR3 sequence: CASSSGLPNNEQFF. In nucleotides, the CDR3 is TGTGCCAGCAGCTCGGGACTACCAAACAATGAGCAGTTCTTC.

The V call is TRBV9, the J call TRBJ1-1; D call uncertain. V lost 3 bases, J lost 12 bases, and 18 bases lay in between. CDR1 is SGDLS and CDR2 is YYNGEE in the germline V gene. The CDR3 extends over 13 amino acids. CDR3 amino acids: CASSAQVRFAPFF. The CDR3, as DNA: TGTGCCAGCAGCGCGCAAGTACGGTTCGCCCCTTTCTTT.

V gene TRBV12-3 or TRBV12-4 combines with J gene TRBJ1-3; D gene unclear. Trimming shortened V by 2 bases and J by 13 bases, and 12 bases separated the two germline ends. This CDR3 region has 12 residues. CDR3 sequence (DNA): TGTGCCAGCAGTTTATCGTCATACGGTATATATTTT. Protein product: CASSLSSYGIYF.

This chain connects TRBV5-6 to TRBJ2-3; 10 bases line up with TRBD1. The germline gives CDR1 SGHDT, CDR2 YYEEEE. The length of the CDR3 is 17 residues. Trimming cost V 4 bases and J 3 bases; bases outside gene matches: 11. The CDR3 bases are TGTGCCAGCAGCCAAGAGTTAGACAGGGGGCCTACAGATACGCAGTATTTT. Protein: CASSQELDRGPTDTQYF.

This clone came up once. This chain connects TRBV11-3 to TRBJ2-2, with 7 positions matching TRBD2. The ends lost 1 base at V and 1 base at J; junction bases unmatched: 9. The CDR3 runs to 18 residues. Per germline, CDR1 SGHNT and CDR2 YENEEA. CDR3 in amino acids: CASSLVRGGGENTGELFF. Written as DNA, the CDR3 is TGTGCCAGCAGCTTAGTCCGAGGCGGGGGAGAGAACACCGGGGAGCTGTTTTTT.

The CDR3 bases are TGTGCCAGCAGTTTTCCAGGACAGGGAACAGATACGCAGTATTTT. Translated, it gives CASSFPGQGTDTQYF. The rearrangement joins TRBV28 to TRBJ2-3; 8 nucleotides agree with TRBD1. Germline V gene lookup returns CDR1 MDHEN and CDR2 SYDVKM. With V trimmed by 3 bases and J by 3 bases, 5 bases remained unmatched. This CDR3 has 15 residues.

The rearrangement uses TRBV27 and TRBJ1-1; 9 bases agree with TRBD1. Trimming took 3 bases from V and 6 from J; bases not matched to a gene: 5. This CDR3 contains 14 residues. Per the germline V gene, CDR1 is MNHEY and CDR2 is SMNVEV (reference sequence). The CDR3 DNA is TGTGCCAGCAGTTTTCGGACAGGGGTGCCTGAAGCTTTCTTT. It codes for CASSFRTGVPEAFF.

This sequence joins TRBV19 and TRBJ2-7; the D gene is possibly TRBD1 (5 bases). The V gene's germline CDR1 is LNHDA and CDR2 SQIVND (reference sequence). V lost 7 bases and J 2 bases, leaving 12 bases between the germline ends. The CDR3 spans 13 residues. The CDR3 sequence is CASKGQTPYEQYF. CDR3 bases: TGTGCCAGTAAGGGGCAGACACCCTACGAGCAGTACTTC.

V gene TRBV28 combines with J gene TRBJ1-2, with D unresolved. Germline assignment: CDR1 MDHEN and CDR2 SYDVKM. This CDR3 region has 12 residues. Trimming removed 8 bases at V and 5 bases at J, with 12 bases between. Here the CDR3 reads CASFRSGYGYTF. DNA for the CDR3: TGTGCCAGCTTCAGGAGCGGATATGGCTACACCTTC.

V usage is TRBV30 and J usage is TRBJ1-6; 7 bases are a match to TRBD1. CDR1 and CDR2 (germline): GTSNPN, SVGIG (reference sequence). V dropped 0 bases and J dropped 9; count of bases not matched to a gene: 8. The CDR3 loop spans 15 amino acids. CDR3 loop: CAWSVQGSVSSPLHF. The CDR3 DNA reads as TGTGCCTGGAGTGTACAGGGGTCTGTTAGTTCACCCCTCCACTTT.

The J gene is TRBJ2-1, the V gene TRBV29-1; a weak D match, TRBD2 (5 bases). This CDR3 region has 13 residues. CDR1 SQVTM and CDR2 ANQGSEA come from the germline V gene. Between the trimmed V and J ends, which lost 4 bases and 4 bases, there was a span of 11 bases. The CDR3 region has the DNA TGCAGCGTTGGTGGGCGGGTGTACAATGAGCAGTTCTTC. Residues: CSVGGRVYNEQFF.

V usage is TRBV4-1 and J usage is TRBJ2-7; possible D gene TRBD2, 6 bases. CDR3 length: 14 residues. Germline V gives CDR1 MGHRA, CDR2 YSYEKL. V was shortened by 2 bases and J by 3 bases, with 11 bases between the two germline ends. This CDR3 reads CASSQQISGYEQYF. In nucleotides, the CDR3 is TGCGCCAGCAGCCAACAGATTAGCGGCTACGAGCAGTACTTC.

V usage is TRBV18 and J usage is TRBJ1-2, with TRBD1 matching 7 bases. The V and J ends lost 2 bases and 4 bases, in that order; junction bases with no gene match: 7. Germline CDR1 KGHSH, CDR2 LQKENI. The CDR3 sequence is 15 residues long. The CDR3 sequence: CASSPVWDSFYGYTF. The CDR3 DNA reads as TGTGCCAGCTCACCAGTGTGGGACAGTTTCTATGGCTACACCTTC.

The chain employs TRBV9 and TRBJ1-5, with a tentative D call TRBD1 (5 bases). Germline CDR1 is SGDLS and CDR2 is YYNGEE. The CDR3 totals 14 residues. V lost 0 bases to trimming and J lost 6 bases, with 10 bases between them. CDR3: CASSVGMGLQPQHF. As DNA, the CDR3 is TGTGCCAGCAGCGTAGGAATGGGGCTTCAGCCCCAGCATTTT.

V gene TRBV6-5 combines with J gene TRBJ1-5; 7 positions agree with TRBD1. The germline gives CDR1 MNHEY, CDR2 SVGAGI. There are 15 residues in the CDR3. V trimming: 4 bases; J trimming: 3 bases; junction bases outside the gene matches: 6. The DNA for the CDR3 is TGTGCCAGCAGTTTCCCCAGGGGGAACAATCAGCCCCAGCATTTT. Translated, it gives CASSFPRGNNQPQHF.

In this sample, this clone turned up once. The V and J genes are TRBV6-5 and TRBJ2-3; D gene unclear. Trimming took 5 bases from V and 4 from J, leaving 13 bases between them. Germline CDR1 MNHEY, CDR2 SVGAGI. This CDR3 contains 14 residues. CDR3 region: CASSPRVYADTQYF. DNA of the CDR3: TGTGCCAGCAGTCCACGGGTCTACGCAGATACGCAGTATTTT.

V is TRBV2 and J is TRBJ1-2; a weak D match, TRBD1 (5 bases). The V and J ends lost 4 bases and 0 bases respectively, with 12 bases between them. CDR1 is SNHLY, CDR2 FYNNEI, per germline. The CDR3 covers 15 residues. The chain's CDR3 is CASSARQTTNYGYTF. The CDR3 DNA is TGTGCCAGCAGTGCCAGACAGACGACTAACTATGGCTACACCTTC.